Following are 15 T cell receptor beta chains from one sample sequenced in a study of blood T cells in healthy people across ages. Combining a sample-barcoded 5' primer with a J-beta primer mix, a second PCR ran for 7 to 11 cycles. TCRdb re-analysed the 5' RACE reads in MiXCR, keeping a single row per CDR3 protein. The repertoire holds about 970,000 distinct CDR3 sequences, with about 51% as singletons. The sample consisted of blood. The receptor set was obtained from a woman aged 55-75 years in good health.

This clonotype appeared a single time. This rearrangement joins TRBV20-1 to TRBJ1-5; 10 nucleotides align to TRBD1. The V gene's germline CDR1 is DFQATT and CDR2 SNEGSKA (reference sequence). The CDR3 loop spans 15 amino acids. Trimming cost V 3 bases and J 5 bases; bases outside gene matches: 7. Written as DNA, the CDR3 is TGCAGTGCTAGGTGGGGACAGGGGAGCTATCAGCCCCAGCATTTT. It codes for CSARWGQGSYQPQHF.

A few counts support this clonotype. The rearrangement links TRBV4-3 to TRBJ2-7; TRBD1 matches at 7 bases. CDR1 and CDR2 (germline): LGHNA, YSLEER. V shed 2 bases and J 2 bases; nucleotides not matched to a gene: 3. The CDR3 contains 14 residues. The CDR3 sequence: CASSQWTGTYEQYF. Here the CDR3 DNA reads TGCGCCAGCAGCCAATGGACAGGTACCTACGAGCAGTACTTC.

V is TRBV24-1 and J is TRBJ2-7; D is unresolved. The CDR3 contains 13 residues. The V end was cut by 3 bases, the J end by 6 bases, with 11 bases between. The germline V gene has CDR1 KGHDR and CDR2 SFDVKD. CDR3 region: CATSDGIASEQYF. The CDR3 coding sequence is TGTGCCACCAGTGATGGGATAGCTTCCGAGCAGTACTTC.

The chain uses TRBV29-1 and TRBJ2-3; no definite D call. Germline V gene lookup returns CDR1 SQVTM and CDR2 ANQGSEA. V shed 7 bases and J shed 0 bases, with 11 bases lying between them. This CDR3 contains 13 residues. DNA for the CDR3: TGCAGCGCTGGTCATGCTAGCACAGATACGCAGTATTTT. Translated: CSAGHASTDTQYF.

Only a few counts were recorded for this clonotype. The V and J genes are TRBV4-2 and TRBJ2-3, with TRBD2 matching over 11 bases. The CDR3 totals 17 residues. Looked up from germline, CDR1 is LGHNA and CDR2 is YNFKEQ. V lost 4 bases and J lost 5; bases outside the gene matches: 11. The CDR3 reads CASSPTTLLAGEDTQYF. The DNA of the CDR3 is TGTGCCAGCAGCCCCACAACACTACTAGCGGGAGAAGATACGCAGTATTTT.

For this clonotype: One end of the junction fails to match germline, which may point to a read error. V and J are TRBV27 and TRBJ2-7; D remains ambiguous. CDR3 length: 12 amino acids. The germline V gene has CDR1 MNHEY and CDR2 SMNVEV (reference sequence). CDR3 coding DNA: TGTGTCAGCAGTTTATCCGGCTACGAGCAGTACTTC. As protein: CVSSLSGYEQYF.

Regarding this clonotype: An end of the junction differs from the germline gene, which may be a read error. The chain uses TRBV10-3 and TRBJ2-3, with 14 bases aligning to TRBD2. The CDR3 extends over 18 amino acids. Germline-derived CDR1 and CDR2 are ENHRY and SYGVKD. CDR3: CAISQAGLAGVGGDTRYF. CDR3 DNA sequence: TGTGCCATCAGTCAAGCGGGACTAGCGGGAGTCGGAGGAGATACGCGGTATTTT.

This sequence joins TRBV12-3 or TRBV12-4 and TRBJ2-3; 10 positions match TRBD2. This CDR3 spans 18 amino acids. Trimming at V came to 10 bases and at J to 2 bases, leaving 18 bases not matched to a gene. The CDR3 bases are TGTGCCACCAGATGGGGACTACGAGGACTAGCGGCCACAGATACGCAGTATTTT. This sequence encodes CATRWGLRGLAATDTQYF.

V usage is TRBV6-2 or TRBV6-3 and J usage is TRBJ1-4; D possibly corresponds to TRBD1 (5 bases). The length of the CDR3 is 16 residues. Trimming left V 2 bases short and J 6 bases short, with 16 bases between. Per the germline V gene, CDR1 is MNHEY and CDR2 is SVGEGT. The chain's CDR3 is CASSYPQGGVDEKLFF. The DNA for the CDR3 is TGTGCCAGCAGTTACCCCCAGGGTGGAGTGGATGAAAAACTGTTTTTT.

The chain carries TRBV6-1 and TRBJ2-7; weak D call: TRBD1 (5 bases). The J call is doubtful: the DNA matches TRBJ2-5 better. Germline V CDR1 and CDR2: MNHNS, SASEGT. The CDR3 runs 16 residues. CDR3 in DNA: TGTGCCAGCAGTGAAGCGGCTGGACACCCACCGTGGACCCAGTACTTC. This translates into CASSEAAGHPPWTQYF.

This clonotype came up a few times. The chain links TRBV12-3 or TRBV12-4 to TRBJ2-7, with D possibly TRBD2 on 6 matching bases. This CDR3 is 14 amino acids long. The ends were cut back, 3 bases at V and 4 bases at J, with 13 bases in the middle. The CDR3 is CASSFGTEAYEQYF. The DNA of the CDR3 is TGTGCCAGCAGTTTTGGGACTGAAGCATACGAGCAGTACTTC.

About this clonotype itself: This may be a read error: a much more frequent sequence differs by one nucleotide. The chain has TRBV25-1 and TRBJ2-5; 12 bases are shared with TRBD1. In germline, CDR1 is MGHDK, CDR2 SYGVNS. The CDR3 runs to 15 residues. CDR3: CASRPGTGGEETQDF. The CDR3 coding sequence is TGTGCCAGCAGACCCGGGACAGGGGGCGAAGAGACCCAGGACTTC.

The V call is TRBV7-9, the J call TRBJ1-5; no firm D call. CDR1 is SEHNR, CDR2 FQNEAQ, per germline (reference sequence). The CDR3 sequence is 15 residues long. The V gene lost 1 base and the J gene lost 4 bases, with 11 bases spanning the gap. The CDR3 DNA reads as TGTGCCAGCAGCTTAGGAAGGGTGGGGAATCAGCCCCAGCATTTT. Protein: CASSLGRVGNQPQHF.

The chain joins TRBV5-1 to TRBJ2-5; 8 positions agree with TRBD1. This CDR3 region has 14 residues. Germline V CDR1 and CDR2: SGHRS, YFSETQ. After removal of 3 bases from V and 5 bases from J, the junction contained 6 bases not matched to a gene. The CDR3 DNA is TGCGCCAGCAGCTCGGACAGGGCCTACGAGACCCAGTACTTC. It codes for CASSSDRAYETQYF. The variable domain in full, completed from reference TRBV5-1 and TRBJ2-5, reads KAGVTQTPRYLIKTRGQQVTLSCSPISGHRSVSWYQQTPGQGLQFLFEYFSETQRNKGNFPGRFSGRQFSNSRSEMNVSTLELGDSALYLCASSSDRAYETQYFGPGTRLLVL.

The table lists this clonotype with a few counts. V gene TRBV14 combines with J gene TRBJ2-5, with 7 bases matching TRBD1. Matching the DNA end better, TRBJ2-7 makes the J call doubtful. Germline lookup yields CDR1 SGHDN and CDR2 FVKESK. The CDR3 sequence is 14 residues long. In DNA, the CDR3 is TGTGCCAGCGCCAGACAGGGAGTCAGCTACGAGCAGTACTTC. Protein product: CASARQGVSYEQYF.